The rows below give T cell receptor beta chains drawn from one sample of a study of identical twins. From the 5' RACE reads, TCRdb called clonotypes with MiXCR, one entry per CDR3 protein. The repertoire holds 450,000 to 650,000 distinct CDR3 sequences, with around 15% as singletons. Separately, the same data were catalogued under a study of yellow fever vaccine responses in identical twins.

The source material was CD4+ T cells sorted from blood. The receptors shown here come from a woman aged 18-30 years in good health. Both conserved end residues are trimmed from each CDR3.

V gene	J gene	CDR3 protein
TRBV5-6	TRBJ2-3	ASSLPSGRYPDTQY
TRBV12-3/TRBV12-4	TRBJ1-1	ASSFNPTSEAF
TRBV20-1	TRBJ1-1	KAGVGTEAF
TRBV12-3/TRBV12-4	TRBJ2-1	ASSWLTGYYNEQF
TRBV7-2	TRBJ2-3	ASSLAVATTSTDTQY
TRBV6-6	TRBJ1-2	ASRAAGDYGYT
TRBV20-1	TRBJ2-5	SARVHGDRGLVETQY
TRBV5-1	TRBJ2-4	ASSLRTSGGIQY
TRBV5-1	TRBJ2-1	ASSTGTGANEQF
TRBV12-3/TRBV12-4	TRBJ1-4	ASSLGGLENEKLF